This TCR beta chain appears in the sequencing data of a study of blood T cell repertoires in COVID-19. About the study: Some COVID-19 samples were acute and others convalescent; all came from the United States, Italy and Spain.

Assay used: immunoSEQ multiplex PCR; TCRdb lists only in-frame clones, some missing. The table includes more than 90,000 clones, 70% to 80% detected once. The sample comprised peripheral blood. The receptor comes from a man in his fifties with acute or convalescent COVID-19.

CDR3 residues: CASSFFSGGAYEQYF. CDR3 nucleotide sequence: TGTGCCAGCAGCTTTTTTAGCGGGGGGGCCTACGAGCAGTACTTC. The chain uses TRBV7-8 and TRBJ2-7; TRBD2 aligns across 11 bases. With V trimmed by 3 bases and J by 2 bases, 3 bases remained unmatched. The germline CDR1 and CDR2 sequences are SGHVS and FQNEAQ. The CDR3 extends over 15 amino acids.